The clone carrying this TCR beta chain was seen many times. The DNA ends 3 residues before the CDR3 does, and the rest of the CDR3 is filled in from the germline J gene. The table came from immunoSEQ multiplex PCR; TCRdb's copy has only in-frame clones and leaves some out. This sample has around 32,000 clones, each found more than once. These data come from a study of T cell clonality in common variable immunodeficiency. This CDR3 region has 13 residues. From germline, CDR1 is GTSNPN and CDR2 SVGIG (reference sequence). This receptor was obtained from a person aged 18 to 75 in good health. The rearrangement uses TRBV30 and TRBJ1-1, with D possibly being TRBD1 (6 bases). The sequencing input was peripheral blood mononuclear cells. The CDR3 protein is CAWSASGGRGAFF. CDR3 DNA (partial): TGTGCCTGGTCAGCCTCCGGGGGGCGGGGA.